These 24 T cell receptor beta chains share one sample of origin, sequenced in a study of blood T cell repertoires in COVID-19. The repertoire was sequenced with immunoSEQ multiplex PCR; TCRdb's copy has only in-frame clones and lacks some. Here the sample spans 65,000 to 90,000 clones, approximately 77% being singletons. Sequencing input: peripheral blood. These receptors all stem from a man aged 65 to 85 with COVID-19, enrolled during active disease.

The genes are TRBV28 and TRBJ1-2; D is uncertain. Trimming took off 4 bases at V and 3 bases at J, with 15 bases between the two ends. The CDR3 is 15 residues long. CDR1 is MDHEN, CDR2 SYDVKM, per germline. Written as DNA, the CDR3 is TGTGCCAGCAGTTCCCGGGTACGGGAGGACTATGGCTACACCTTC. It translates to CASSSRVREDYGYTF.

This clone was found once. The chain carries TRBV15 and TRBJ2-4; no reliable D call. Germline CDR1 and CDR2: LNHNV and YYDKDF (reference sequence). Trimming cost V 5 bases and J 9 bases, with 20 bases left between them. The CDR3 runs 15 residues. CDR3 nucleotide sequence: TGTGCCACCAGCTCCCAAAGCACAACATCAGGCATTCAGTACTTC. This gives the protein CATSSQSTTSGIQYF.

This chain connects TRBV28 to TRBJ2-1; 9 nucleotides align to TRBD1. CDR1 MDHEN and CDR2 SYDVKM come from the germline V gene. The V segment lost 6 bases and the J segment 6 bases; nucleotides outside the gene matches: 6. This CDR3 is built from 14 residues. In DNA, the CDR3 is TGTGCCAGCAGCTCGGACAGGGGTCTCAATGAGCAGTTCTTC. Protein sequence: CASSSDRGLNEQFF.

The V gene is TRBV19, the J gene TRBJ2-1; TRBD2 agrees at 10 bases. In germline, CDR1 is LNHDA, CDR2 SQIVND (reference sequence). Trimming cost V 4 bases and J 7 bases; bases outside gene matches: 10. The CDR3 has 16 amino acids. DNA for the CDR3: TGTGCCAGTAGTACCGAGCGGGAGGGCCTAGGTAATGAGCAGTTCTTC. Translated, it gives CASSTEREGLGNEQFF.

CDR3 residues: CASSHSGTGGSEQYF. CDR3 DNA sequence: TGTGCCAGCAGCCATAGCGGGACAGGGGGGAGTGAGCAGTACTTC. The chain combines TRBV3-1 (or the pseudogene TRBV3-2) with TRBJ2-7; TRBD1 matches at 11 bases. Germline trimming cut 3 bases from V and 7 bases from J; bases unmatched to any gene: 8. The CDR3 runs 15 residues. CDR1 and CDR2 (germline): LGHDT, YNNKEL (reference sequence).

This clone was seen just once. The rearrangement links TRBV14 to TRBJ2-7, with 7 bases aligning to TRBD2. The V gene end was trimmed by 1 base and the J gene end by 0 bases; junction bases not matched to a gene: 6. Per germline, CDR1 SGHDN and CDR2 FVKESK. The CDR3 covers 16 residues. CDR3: CASSQGPGGYSYEQYF. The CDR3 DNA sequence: TGTGCCAGCAGCCAAGGCCCCGGGGGGTACTCCTACGAGCAGTACTTC.

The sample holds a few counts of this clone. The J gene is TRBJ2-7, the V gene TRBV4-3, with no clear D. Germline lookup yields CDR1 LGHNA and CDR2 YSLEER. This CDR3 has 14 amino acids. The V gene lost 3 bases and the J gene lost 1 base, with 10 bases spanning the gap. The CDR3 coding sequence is TGCGCCAGCAGCCAGAGAGCCGAGTCCTACGAGCAGTACTTC. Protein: CASSQRAESYEQYF.

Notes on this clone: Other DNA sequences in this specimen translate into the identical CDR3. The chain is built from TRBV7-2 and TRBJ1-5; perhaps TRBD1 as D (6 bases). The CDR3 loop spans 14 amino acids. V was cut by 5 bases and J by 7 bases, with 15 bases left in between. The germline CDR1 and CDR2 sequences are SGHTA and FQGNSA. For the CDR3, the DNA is TGTGCCAGCAGCCCACAGGGTTTGGGCCAGCCCCAGCATTTT. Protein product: CASSPQGLGQPQHF.

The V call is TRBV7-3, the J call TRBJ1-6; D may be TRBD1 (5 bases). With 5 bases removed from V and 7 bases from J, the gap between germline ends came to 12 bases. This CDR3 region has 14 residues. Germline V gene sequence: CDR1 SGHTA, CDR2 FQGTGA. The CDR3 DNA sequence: TGTGCCAGCAGCGGGACGGGGGTCAATTCACCCCTCCACTTT. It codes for CASSGTGVNSPLHF.

The CDR3, as DNA: TGTGCCAGCAGTTATACGGGACAGCTCAATCAGCCCCAGCATTTT. It is translated as CASSYTGQLNQPQHF. The chain uses TRBV28 and TRBJ1-5, with 7 bases matching TRBD1. Germline loops: CDR1 MDHEN, CDR2 SYDVKM. The CDR3 sequence is 15 residues long. After removal of 4 bases from V and 3 bases from J, the junction contained 6 bases not matched to a gene.

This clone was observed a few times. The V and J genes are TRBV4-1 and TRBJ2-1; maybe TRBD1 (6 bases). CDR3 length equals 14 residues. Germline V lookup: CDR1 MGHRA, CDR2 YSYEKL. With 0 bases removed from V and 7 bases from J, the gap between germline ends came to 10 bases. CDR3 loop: CASSQDHRENEQFF. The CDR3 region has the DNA TGCGCCAGCAGCCAAGATCACAGGGAGAATGAGCAGTTCTTC.

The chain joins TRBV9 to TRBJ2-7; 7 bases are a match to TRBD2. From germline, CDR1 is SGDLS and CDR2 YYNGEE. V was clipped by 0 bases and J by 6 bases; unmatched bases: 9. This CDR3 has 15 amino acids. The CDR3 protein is CASSVDGGRAAEQYF. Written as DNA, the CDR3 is TGTGCCAGCAGCGTAGATGGAGGGAGGGCCGCCGAGCAGTACTTC.

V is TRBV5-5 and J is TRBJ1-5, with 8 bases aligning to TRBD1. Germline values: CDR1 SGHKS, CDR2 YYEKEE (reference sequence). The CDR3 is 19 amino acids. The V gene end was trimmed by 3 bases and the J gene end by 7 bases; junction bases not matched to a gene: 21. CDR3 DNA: TGTGCCAGCAGCTATAAGCCGGCGGTCGGGACAGGATCGGAACAGCCCCAGCATTTT. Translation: CASSYKPAVGTGSEQPQHF.

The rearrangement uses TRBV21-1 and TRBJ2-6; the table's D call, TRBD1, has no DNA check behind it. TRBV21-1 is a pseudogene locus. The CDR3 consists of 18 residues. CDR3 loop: CASSFNRVYRAGANVLTF. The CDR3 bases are TGTGCCAGCAGCTTTAACAGGGTGTACAGGGCTGGGGCCAACGTCCTGACTTTC.

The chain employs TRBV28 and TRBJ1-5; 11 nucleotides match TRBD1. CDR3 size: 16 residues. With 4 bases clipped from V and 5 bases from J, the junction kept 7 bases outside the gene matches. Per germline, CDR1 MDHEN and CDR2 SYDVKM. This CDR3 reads CASSSSGTGGYQPQHF. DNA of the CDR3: TGTGCCAGCAGTTCGTCCGGGACAGGGGGGTATCAGCCCCAGCATTTT.

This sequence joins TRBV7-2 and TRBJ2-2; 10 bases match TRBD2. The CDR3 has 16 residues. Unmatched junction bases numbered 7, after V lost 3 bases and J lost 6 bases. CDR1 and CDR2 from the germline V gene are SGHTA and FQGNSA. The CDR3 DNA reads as TGTGCCAGCAGCTTCCTAGCGGGGGACGCGGCCGGGGAGCTGTTTTTT. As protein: CASSFLAGDAAGELFF. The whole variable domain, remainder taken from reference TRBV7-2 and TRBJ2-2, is GAGVSQSPSNKVTEKGKDVELRCDPISGHTALYWYRQSLGQGLEFLIYFQGNSAPDKSGLPSDRFSAERTGGSVSTLTIQRTQQEDSAVYLCASSFLAGDAAGELFFGEGSRLTVL.

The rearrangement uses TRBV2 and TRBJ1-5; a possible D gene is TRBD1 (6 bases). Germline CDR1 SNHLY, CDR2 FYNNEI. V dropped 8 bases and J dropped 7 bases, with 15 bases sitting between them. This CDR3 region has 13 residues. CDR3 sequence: CASHGQRTQPQHF. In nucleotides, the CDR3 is TGTGCCAGCCATGGACAGCGGACCCAGCCCCAGCATTTT.

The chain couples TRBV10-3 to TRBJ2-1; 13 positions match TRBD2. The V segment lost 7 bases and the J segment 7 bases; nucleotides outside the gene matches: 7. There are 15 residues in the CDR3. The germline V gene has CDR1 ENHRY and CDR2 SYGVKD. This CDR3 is CAITNTSGRVNEQFF. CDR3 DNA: TGTGCCATCACTAATACTAGCGGGAGGGTAAATGAGCAGTTCTTC.

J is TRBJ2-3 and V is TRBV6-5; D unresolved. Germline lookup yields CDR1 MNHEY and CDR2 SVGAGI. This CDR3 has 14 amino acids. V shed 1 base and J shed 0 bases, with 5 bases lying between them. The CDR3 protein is CASSYWRSTDTQYF. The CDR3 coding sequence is TGTGCCAGCAGTTACTGGAGAAGCACAGATACGCAGTATTTT.

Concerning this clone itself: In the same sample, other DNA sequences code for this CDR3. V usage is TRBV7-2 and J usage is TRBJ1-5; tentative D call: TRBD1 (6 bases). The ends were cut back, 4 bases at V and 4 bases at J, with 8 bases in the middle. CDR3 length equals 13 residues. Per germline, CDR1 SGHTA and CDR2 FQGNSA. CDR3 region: CASSSQGNQPQHF. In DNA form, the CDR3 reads TGTGCCAGCAGCTCGCAGGGGAATCAGCCCCAGCATTTT.

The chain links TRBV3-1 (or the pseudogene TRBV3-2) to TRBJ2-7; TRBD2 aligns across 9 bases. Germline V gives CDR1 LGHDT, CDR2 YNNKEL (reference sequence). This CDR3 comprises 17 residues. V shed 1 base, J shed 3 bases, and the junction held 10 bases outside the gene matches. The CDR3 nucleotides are TGTGCCAGCAGCCAAGGTTGGACTAGCGCCCGCCTCTACGAGCAGTACTTC. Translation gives CASSQGWTSARLYEQYF.

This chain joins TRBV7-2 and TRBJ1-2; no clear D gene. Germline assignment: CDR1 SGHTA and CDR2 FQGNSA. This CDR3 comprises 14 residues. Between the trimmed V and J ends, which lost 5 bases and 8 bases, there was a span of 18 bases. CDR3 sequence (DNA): TGTGCCAGCAGCATCATGGGCGAGATTGTCGGCTACACCTTC. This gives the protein CASSIMGEIVGYTF. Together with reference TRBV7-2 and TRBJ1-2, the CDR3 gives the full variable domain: GAGVSQSPSNKVTEKGKDVELRCDPISGHTALYWYRQSLGQGLEFLIYFQGNSAPDKSGLPSDRFSAERTGGSVSTLTIQRTQQEDSAVYLCASSIMGEIVGYTFGSGTRLTVV.

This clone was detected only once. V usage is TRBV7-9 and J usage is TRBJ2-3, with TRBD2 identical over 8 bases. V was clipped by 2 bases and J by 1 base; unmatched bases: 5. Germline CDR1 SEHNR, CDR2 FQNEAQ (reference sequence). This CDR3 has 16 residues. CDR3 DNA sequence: TGTGCCAGCAGCTTAAAAAGCGGGAGCGGCACAGATACGCAGTATTTT. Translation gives CASSLKSGSGTDTQYF.

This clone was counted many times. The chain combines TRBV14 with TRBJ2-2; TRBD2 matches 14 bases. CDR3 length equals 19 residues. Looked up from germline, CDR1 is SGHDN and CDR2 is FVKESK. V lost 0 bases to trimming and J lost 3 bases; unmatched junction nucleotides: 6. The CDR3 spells CASSQEGLAGVGDTGELFF. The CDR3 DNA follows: TGTGCCAGCAGCCAAGAGGGACTAGCGGGAGTTGGGGACACCGGGGAGCTGTTTTTT.